This T cell receptor (beta chain) was found in a study of T cells expressing NK-cell markers. Study-level background: The authors sequenced eight donors, of whom seven were HCMV-seropositive and one was seronegative. Overall study findings and caveats: About six donors showed dominant NKG2C+ clonotypes comprising roughly 1.0-7.5% of their CD8+ T cells. For a handful of donors, these clonotypes were likewise the leading ones in the CD3+CD56-NKG2C+ fraction.

The CDR3 sequence is 16 residues long. Germline CDR1 SGHDT, CDR2 YYEEEE. Note on this clonotype: Its specificity is unknown.

The authors generated TCR beta cDNA through 5'RACE template switching with UMIs. TCRdb reanalyzed the 5' RACE reads and collapses them to one entry per CDR3 protein, without DNA. The clone table shows some 600,000 distinct CDR3 sequences, with the ten largest holding about 3.6%. What was sequenced was blood T cells: a sorted CD56 or NKG2C T cell subset, CD4+ or CD8+ T cells, or bulk PBMC T cells (not recorded which). This chain joins TRBV5-6 and TRBJ2-3; TCRdb reports TRBD2, a call that lacks DNA to check it against. This receptor was taken from a man in his late teens or twenties in good health. The CDR3 sequence is CASSLVSAGNTDTQYF. Filled out from reference TRBV5-6 and TRBJ2-3, the complete variable domain reads DAGVTQSPTHLIKTRGQQVTLRCSPKSGHDTVSWYQQALGQGPQFIFQYYEEEERQRGNFPDRFSGHQFPNYSSELNVNALLLGDSALYLCASSLVSAGNTDTQYFGPGTRLTVL.